The 20 T cell receptor beta chains below come from one sample, sequenced in a study of cytomegalovirus exposure and HLA in healthy donors. The study ran its PCR with 60 Vbeta and 13 Jbeta primers. Method: immunoSEQ multiplex PCR; TCRdb's copy keeps in-frame clones and lacks some. This sample's clone table lists about 25,000 clones. The sequenced sample consisted of PBMCs. Every receptor here comes from a male donor in good health and CMV-seropositive.

This chain joins TRBV14 and TRBJ1-1, with D hard to call. The CDR3 contains 14 residues. CDR1 is SGHDN, CDR2 FVKESK, per germline. V was clipped by 1 base and J by 4 bases, with 10 bases between them. The CDR3, as DNA: TGTGCCAGCAGCCAAGGTCATATCAGCACTGAAGCTTTCTTT. Protein: CASSQGHISTEAFF.

The gene calls are TRBV7-2 and TRBJ1-5; D not resolved. The CDR3 sequence is 13 residues long. Germline CDR1 SGHTA, CDR2 FQGNSA. Trimming cost V 5 bases and J 0 bases, with 5 bases left between them. The CDR3 DNA is TGTGCCAGCAGCCCTAATAGCAATCAGCCCCAGCATTTT. Translation: CASSPNSNQPQHF. Complete variable domain (other parts from reference TRBV7-2 and TRBJ1-5): GAGVSQSPSNKVTEKGKDVELRCDPISGHTALYWYRQSLGQGLEFLIYFQGNSAPDKSGLPSDRFSAERTGGSVSTLTIQRTQQEDSAVYLCASSPNSNQPQHFGDGTRLSIL.

CDR3 coding DNA: TGTGCCAGTAGTATTAAGGTCAGGTCCCACGAGCAGTACTTC. It encodes CASSIKVRSHEQYF. The chain has TRBV19 and TRBJ2-7; D gene ambiguous. V lost 3 bases to trimming and J lost 5 bases, with 14 bases between them. The CDR3 covers 14 residues. Germline CDR1 LNHDA, CDR2 SQIVND (reference sequence).

The chain couples TRBV13 to TRBJ2-7; TRBD1 might be the D (6 bases). Per the germline V gene, CDR1 is PRHDT and CDR2 is FYEKMQ (reference sequence). V was pared by 3 bases and J by 1 base, with 10 bases between. The CDR3 spans 14 residues. In DNA form, the CDR3 reads TGTGCCAGCAGCTTTGGACAGCCATCCTACGAGCAGTACTTC. Its protein product is CASSFGQPSYEQYF.

The chain has TRBV4-1 and TRBJ2-7; the D is unclear. The CDR3 totals 10 residues. In germline, CDR1 is MGHRA, CDR2 YSYEKL. CDR3 bases: TGCGCTTCAGGAACCAACGAGCAGTACTTC. It specifies CASGTNEQYF.

V and J are TRBV4-1 and TRBJ1-4, with D possibly TRBD1 on 5 matching bases. The CDR3 covers 13 residues. V gave up 1 base and J gave up 7 bases, with 7 bases separating them. Germline lookup yields CDR1 MGHRA and CDR2 YSYEKL. In nucleotides, the CDR3 is TGCGCCAGCAGCCAAGCTAGGGGTGAAAAACTGTTTTTT. It translates to CASSQARGEKLFF.

The gene calls are TRBV6-1 and TRBJ2-7; 9 bases are a match to TRBD2. Germline V lookup: CDR1 MNHNS, CDR2 SASEGT. The V and J ends lost 2 bases and 1 base, in that order; junction bases with no gene match: 3. The CDR3 has 15 amino acids. The chain's CDR3 is CASSERLAGSYEQYF. The CDR3 bases are TGTGCCAGCAGTGAAAGGCTAGCGGGGTCCTACGAGCAGTACTTC.

This chain uses TRBV29-1 with TRBJ2-5, with TRBD1 matching 7 bases. The DNA end lines up better with TRBJ2-7; the J call may be wrong. Germline loops: CDR1 SQVTM, CDR2 ANQGSEA. The CDR3 contains 13 residues. In DNA form, the CDR3 reads TGCAGCGTCCGGGGACAGAGCTCCTACGAGCAGTACTTC. Its translation: CSVRGQSSYEQYF.

The chain uses TRBV2 and TRBJ2-7, with TRBD2 identical over 10 bases. V lost 8 bases to trimming and J lost 2 bases; unmatched junction nucleotides: 9. The CDR3 sequence is 15 residues long. Germline lookup yields CDR1 SNHLY and CDR2 FYNNEI. The CDR3 loop is CASPGPSGSPYEQYF. As DNA, the CDR3 is TGTGCCAGCCCTGGACCTAGCGGGAGTCCCTACGAGCAGTACTTC.

The chain is built from TRBV28 and TRBJ2-7, with 7 nucleotides matching TRBD2. This CDR3 is built from 16 residues. The V gene's germline CDR1 is MDHEN and CDR2 SYDVKM. With 6 bases clipped from V and 5 bases from J, the junction kept 16 bases outside the gene matches. The CDR3 loop is CASSTGGRGVSDEQYF. The CDR3 DNA is TGTGCCAGCAGCACGGGTGGGAGGGGAGTTTCAGACGAGCAGTACTTC.

V is TRBV7-9 and J is TRBJ1-2; D call uncertain. The germline V gene has CDR1 SEHNR and CDR2 FQNEAQ (reference sequence). The CDR3 runs 13 residues. V lost 1 base to trimming and J lost 3 bases, with 6 bases between them. CDR3 in amino acids: CASSLVQDYGYTF. In nucleotides, the CDR3 is TGTGCCAGCAGCTTAGTGCAGGACTATGGCTACACCTTC.

The chain is built from TRBV6-1 and TRBJ2-7; D unclear. Germline-derived CDR1 and CDR2 are MNHNS and SASEGT. V was shortened by 4 bases and J by 0 bases, with 4 bases between the two germline ends. The CDR3 runs to 12 residues. The CDR3 spells CASSVSSYEQYF. In DNA form, the CDR3 reads TGTGCCAGCAGTGTGAGCTCCTACGAGCAGTACTTC.

The chain is built from TRBV30 and TRBJ2-7; 9 nucleotides match TRBD1. Per germline, CDR1 GTSNPN and CDR2 SVGIG (reference sequence). The CDR3 runs to 15 residues. V lost 0 bases and J lost 2; bases outside the gene matches: 5. The CDR3: CAWSVQGAPAYEQYF. In DNA, the CDR3 is TGTGCCTGGAGTGTACAGGGGGCCCCAGCCTACGAGCAGTACTTC.

The chain recombines TRBV29-1 with TRBJ1-1; D gene unclear. Germline CDR1 SQVTM, CDR2 ANQGSEA. Deletions cut 4 bases from V and 1 base from J, with 7 bases between. This CDR3 is 12 amino acids long. The DNA for the CDR3 is TGCAGCGTTGGAGGGCAGAACACTGAAGCTTTCTTT. Translating it yields CSVGGQNTEAFF.

V usage is TRBV28 and J usage is TRBJ2-3, with TRBD1 matching 9 bases. The germline CDR1 and CDR2 sequences are MDHEN and SYDVKM. The length of the CDR3 is 16 residues. V dropped 6 bases and J dropped 2; count of bases not matched to a gene: 9. Here the CDR3 reads CASRPSGTGNTDTQYF. As DNA, the CDR3 is TGTGCCAGCAGACCATCCGGGACAGGGAACACAGATACGCAGTATTTT. The full variable domain, its missing parts supplied by reference TRBV28 and TRBJ2-3, is DVKVTQSSRYLVKRTGEKVFLECVQDMDHENMFWYRQDPGLGLRLIYFSYDVKMKEKGDIPEGYSVSREKKERFSLILESASTNQTSMYLCASRPSGTGNTDTQYFGPGTRLTVL.

V gene TRBV28 combines with J gene TRBJ2-7; TRBD1 matches 7 bases. The germline gives CDR1 MDHEN, CDR2 SYDVKM. This CDR3 contains 14 residues. J was trimmed by 2 bases and V by 4 bases; bases with no gene match: 5. CDR3 sequence reads: CASSSGTEAYEQYF. CDR3 DNA sequence: TGTGCCAGCAGTTCGGGGACAGAAGCCTACGAGCAGTACTTC. Variable domain in full (rest from reference TRBV28 and TRBJ2-7): DVKVTQSSRYLVKRTGEKVFLECVQDMDHENMFWYRQDPGLGLRLIYFSYDVKMKEKGDIPEGYSVSREKKERFSLILESASTNQTSMYLCASSSGTEAYEQYFGPGTRLTVT.

The chain is built from TRBV7-3 and TRBJ1-1; perhaps TRBD1 as D (6 bases). Trimming cost V 8 bases and J 1 base, with 11 bases left between them. This CDR3 is built from 13 residues. The germline V gene encodes CDR1 SGHTA and CDR2 FQGTGA. CDR3 sequence reads: CASLARGNTEAFF. The CDR3, as DNA: TGTGCCAGCCTTGCCAGGGGGAACACTGAAGCTTTCTTT.

The chain joins TRBV9 to TRBJ1-2, with a weak D call TRBD1 (5 bases). Trimming left V 2 bases short and J 2 bases short, with 10 bases between. Per the germline V gene, CDR1 is SGDLS and CDR2 is YYNGEE. The CDR3 has 14 residues. In nucleotides, the CDR3 is TGTGCCAGCAGCGTCCTAGGGGCAAACTATGGCTACACCTTC. Protein: CASSVLGANYGYTF.

V is TRBV5-1 and J is TRBJ1-2; D not certain. Trimming left V 1 base short and J 2 bases short, with 15 bases between. The CDR3 has 16 amino acids. The germline gives CDR1 SGHRS, CDR2 YFSETQ. CDR3 region: CASSLSAGYANYGYTF. CDR3 DNA sequence: TGCGCCAGCAGCTTGAGTGCAGGTTATGCAAACTATGGCTACACCTTC.

The chain links TRBV4-1 to TRBJ2-3; 13 bases fit TRBD2. V shed 1 base and J 2 bases; nucleotides not matched to a gene: 6. The germline V gene encodes CDR1 MGHRA and CDR2 YSYEKL. CDR3 length: 18 residues. The chain's CDR3 is CASSQGTSGGAYTDTQYF. The CDR3 DNA is TGCGCCAGCAGCCAAGGTACTAGCGGGGGGGCGTACACAGATACGCAGTATTTT.